What follows are 6 T cell receptor beta chains derived from one specimen sequenced in a study of blood T cells in healthy people across ages. Combining a sample-barcoded 5' primer with a J-beta primer mix, a second PCR ran for roughly 7 to 11 cycles. TCRdb reanalysed the 5' RACE reads using MiXCR and keeps one entry per CDR3 protein. This table has 550,000 to 700,000 distinct CDR3 sequences, 27% appearing once. Sequencing was carried out using blood. The receptor set was obtained from a woman in her sixties or seventies in good health.

The CDR3 loop reads CASSPGATQYF. DNA for the CDR3: TGTGCCAGCTCACCAGGGGCCACCCAGTACTTC. V gene TRBV18 combines with J gene TRBJ2-5; perhaps TRBD1 as D (5 bases). This CDR3 is 11 amino acids long. Trimming shortened V by 2 bases and J by 8 bases, and 6 bases separated the two germline ends. The V gene's germline CDR1 is KGHSH and CDR2 LQKENI.

This chain connects TRBV29-1 to TRBJ2-5, with TRBD2 matching 7 bases. This CDR3 region has 16 residues. Unmatched junction bases numbered 16, after V lost 4 bases and J lost 5 bases. The germline CDR1 and CDR2 sequences are SQVTM and ANQGSEA. This CDR3 is CSVGDLGGSFWETQYF. In DNA, the CDR3 is TGCAGCGTTGGGGATCTAGGCGGGAGTTTCTGGGAGACCCAGTACTTC.

The chain has TRBV6-2 or TRBV6-3 and TRBJ2-5, with 7 nucleotides matching TRBD2. This CDR3 is 12 amino acids long. Trimming took 7 bases from V and 5 from J; bases not matched to a gene: 4. Germline CDR1 MNHEY, CDR2 SVGEGT. The DNA for the CDR3 is TGTGCCAGCAAGCGGGGACCGGAGACCCAGTACTTC. Translated: CASKRGPETQYF.

CDR3 nucleotide sequence: TGTGCCATCAGTGAGAAGGGCAGTGAAGCTTTCTTT. This sequence encodes CAISEKGSEAFF. The chain joins TRBV10-3 to TRBJ1-1; D gene uncertain. From germline, CDR1 is ENHRY and CDR2 SYGVKD. This CDR3 region has 12 residues. Between the trimmed V and J ends, which lost 2 bases and 7 bases, there was a span of 8 bases.

CDR3 nucleotide sequence: TGTGCCAGCAGCGTAGGCTCGCTGTTGAACAATGAGCAGTTCTTC. Encoded protein: CASSVGSLLNNEQFF. The chain uses TRBV9 and TRBJ2-1, with no clear D. Germline V CDR1 and CDR2: SGDLS, YYNGEE. The CDR3 is 15 residues long. Trimming took 0 bases from V and 5 from J, leaving 12 bases between them.

This rearrangement joins TRBV15 to TRBJ2-3, with TRBD2 matching over 9 bases. CDR1 and CDR2 (germline): LNHNV, YYDKDF (reference sequence). Germline trimming cut 1 base from V and 1 base from J; bases unmatched to any gene: 3. This CDR3 is 16 amino acids long. CDR3 loop: CATSRAIAGGTDTQYF. CDR3 nucleotides: TGTGCCACCAGCAGAGCAATAGCGGGGGGCACAGATACGCAGTATTTT.